One and the same sample provided the 31 T cell receptor beta chains below, sequenced in a study of Ad26.COV2.S vaccination and SARS-CoV-2 variants. Treatment meaning: about 20 received Ad26.COV2.S at low or high dose, single or two shots; 5 received placebo; per-sample allocation not given. Day 63 after the first vaccine or placebo injection was the time point for sampling. Measured with immunoSEQ multiplex PCR; TCRdb has only the in-frame clones, and not every one. This table has hundreds of thousands of clones, around 86% appearing once. Material: peripheral blood, obtained in a trial of Ad26.COV2.S vaccine versus placebo. These receptors were taken from a person between 18 and 59 years old who received the Ad26.COV2.S COVID-19 vaccine or a placebo.

This rearrangement joins TRBV7-3 to TRBJ2-1; 7 bases line up with TRBD1. The CDR3 contains 15 residues. The germline V gene has CDR1 SGHTA and CDR2 FQGTGA. J gave up 0 bases and V 5 bases, and 4 bases lay outside the gene matches. CDR3: CASSKGTASYNEQFF. Here the CDR3 DNA reads TGTGCCAGCAGCAAGGGGACAGCCTCCTACAATGAGCAGTTCTTC.

This clone was seen only once. The chain carries TRBV5-1 and TRBJ1-4; TRBD1 is a possible D gene (5 bases). The germline gives CDR1 SGHRS, CDR2 YFSETQ. V was trimmed by 2 bases and J by 1 base, leaving 12 bases between them. The CDR3 is 16 residues long. CDR3 in amino acids: CASSLWLGETNEKLFF. The CDR3 DNA sequence: TGCGCCAGCAGCTTATGGTTAGGGGAAACTAATGAAAAACTGTTTTTT.

The rearrangement links TRBV6-1 to TRBJ2-1; D uncertain. Germline V CDR1 and CDR2: MNHNS, SASEGT. The CDR3 length is 15 residues. Between the trimmed V and J ends, which lost 2 bases and 4 bases, there was a span of 12 bases. The CDR3 loop reads CASSEFGNSYNEQFF. The CDR3 coding sequence is TGTGCCAGCAGTGAATTTGGGAACAGTTACAATGAGCAGTTCTTC.

The CDR3 region is CASSPLTAAGSYNSPLHF. CDR3 nucleotides: TGTGCCAGCAGCCCGTTGACCGCCGCCGGCTCCTATAATTCACCCCTCCACTTT. The rearrangement links TRBV14 to TRBJ1-6; D gene uncertain. The germline V and J ends were trimmed by 4 bases and 0 bases, with 16 bases remaining between them. Germline V gene data show CDR1 as SGHDN and CDR2 as FVKESK. The CDR3 has 18 amino acids.

V and J are TRBV9 and TRBJ1-2, with a possible D match to TRBD1 (5 bases). V lost 0 bases to trimming and J lost 6 bases, with 9 bases between them. This CDR3 has 13 amino acids. Germline values: CDR1 SGDLS, CDR2 YYNGEE. The CDR3 DNA reads TGTGCCAGCAGCGTAGCGGGGGAACATGGCTACACCTTC. It translates to CASSVAGEHGYTF. The entire variable domain, with the rest obtained from reference TRBV9 and TRBJ1-2, is as follows: DSGVTQTPKHLITATGQRVTLRCSPRSGDLSVYWYQQSLDQGLQFLIQYYNGEERAKGNILERFSAQQFPDLHSELNLSSLELGDSALYFCASSVAGEHGYTFGSGTRLTVV.

J is TRBJ1-1 and V is TRBV12-3 or TRBV12-4; D remains ambiguous. The CDR3 totals 12 residues. The germline V and J ends were trimmed by 5 bases and 6 bases, with 10 bases remaining between them. CDR3 sequence: CASSPDRPEAFF. CDR3 nucleotide sequence: TGTGCCAGCAGTCCTGATAGGCCTGAAGCTTTCTTT.

The chain recombines TRBV5-1 with TRBJ1-6; D is unresolved. CDR1 and CDR2 (germline): SGHRS, YFSETQ. CDR3 size: 19 residues. The V and J ends lost 2 bases and 2 bases respectively, with 20 bases between them. CDR3 in DNA: TGCGCCAGCAGCTTCGCCCTGGGCGGTGGAGGAACCTATAATTCACCCCTCCACTTT. This encodes CASSFALGGGGTYNSPLHF.

The table lists this clone with a count of one. The J gene is TRBJ2-7, the V gene TRBV4-1; 11 nucleotides align to TRBD2. There are 15 residues in the CDR3. V trimming: 3 bases; J trimming: 5 bases; junction bases outside the gene matches: 6. Germline V gives CDR1 MGHRA, CDR2 YSYEKL. The CDR3: CASSQAPTSGDEQYF. CDR3 DNA: TGCGCCAGCAGCCAGGCCCCGACTAGCGGGGACGAGCAGTACTTC.

CDR3 nucleotides: TGCGCCAGCAGCTTGGAGTCTAGCGGGGGCTACAATGAGCAGTTCTTC. Translated, it gives CASSLESSGGYNEQFF. V gene TRBV5-1 combines with J gene TRBJ2-1; 10 bases align to TRBD2. Per germline, CDR1 SGHRS and CDR2 YFSETQ. The CDR3 extends over 16 amino acids. Trimming cost V 0 bases and J 3 bases; bases outside gene matches: 3.

The rearrangement joins TRBV4-1 to TRBJ2-5; 8 bases fit TRBD1. With V trimmed by 5 bases and J by 5 bases, 10 bases remained unmatched. Germline assignment: CDR1 MGHRA and CDR2 YSYEKL. CDR3 length: 15 residues. The DNA for the CDR3 is TGCGCCAGCAGCACTCCCGGGACAGGCGGGGAGACCCAGTACTTC. The encoded protein is CASSTPGTGGETQYF.

This sequence joins TRBV10-3 and TRBJ2-7; 9 positions agree with TRBD1. Germline CDR1 ENHRY, CDR2 SYGVKD. V shed 3 bases and J 3 bases; nucleotides not matched to a gene: 6. CDR3 size: 15 residues. This CDR3 reads CAISDPGQGSYEQYF. The CDR3 DNA is TGTGCCATCAGTGATCCGGGACAGGGCAGCTACGAGCAGTACTTC.

The V call is TRBV5-1, the J call TRBJ2-5; D is unclear. CDR3 length: 13 amino acids. Trimming shortened V by 0 bases and J by 6 bases, and 9 bases separated the two germline ends. In germline, CDR1 is SGHRS, CDR2 YFSETQ. Written as DNA, the CDR3 is TGCGCCAGCAGCTTGGATAGGCTCCAGACCCAGTACTTC. Its translation: CASSLDRLQTQYF.

The chain has TRBV14 and TRBJ1-2; 7 bases match TRBD1. Germline V gene data show CDR1 as SGHDN and CDR2 as FVKESK. J gave up 2 bases and V 3 bases, and 9 bases lay outside the gene matches. There are 16 residues in the CDR3. CDR3 in DNA: TGTGCCAGCAGCCAGGACCGGTTACAGGGGAACTATGGCTACACCTTC. Protein sequence: CASSQDRLQGNYGYTF.

The chain carries TRBV5-6 and TRBJ2-7; D remains unclear. The CDR3 is 14 amino acids. CDR1 and CDR2 from the germline V gene are SGHDT and YYEEEE. Trimming removed 0 bases at V and 2 bases at J, with 9 bases between. The CDR3, as DNA: TGTGCCAGCAGCTTGGAAGAGACACCCTACGAGCAGTACTTC. Translating gives CASSLEETPYEQYF.

This chain links TRBV5-6 with TRBJ1-5; D is possibly TRBD1 (6 bases). V lost 3 bases, J lost 3 bases, and 16 bases lay in between. The length of the CDR3 is 16 residues. Germline CDR1 SGHDT, CDR2 YYEEEE. CDR3 DNA sequence: TGTGCCAGCAGCTGGAGCGCAGGGGATTACAATCAGCCCCAGCATTTT. The encoded protein is CASSWSAGDYNQPQHF.

V is TRBV4-1 and J is TRBJ2-5; D might be TRBD2 (5 bases). The germline CDR1 and CDR2 sequences are MGHRA and YSYEKL. V was clipped by 0 bases and J by 4 bases, with 9 bases between them. The CDR3 sequence is 14 residues long. CDR3 nucleotides: TGCGCCAGCAGCCAAGAACCGGGAAGAGAGACCCAGTACTTC. This gives the protein CASSQEPGRETQYF.

In its sample, this clone was seen once. The rearrangement joins TRBV6-4 to TRBJ1-3, with a weak D call TRBD1 (5 bases). Trimming stripped 8 bases from V and 3 bases from J, with 17 bases between. Germline CDR1 MRHNA, CDR2 SNTAGT. The length of the CDR3 is 15 residues. The CDR3 is CASLGHTLLGNTIYF. CDR3 nucleotides: TGTGCCAGCTTGGGGCACACGCTCCTTGGAAACACCATATATTTT.

The rearrangement uses TRBV6-1 and TRBJ2-2, with D tentatively TRBD1 or TRBD2 (6 bases each). The CDR3 extends over 16 amino acids. The germline V and J ends were trimmed by 4 bases and 7 bases, with 19 bases remaining between them. Per germline, CDR1 MNHNS and CDR2 SASEGT. The CDR3 reads CASSVDWGRGIGELFF. The CDR3 nucleotides are TGTGCCAGCAGTGTAGATTGGGGGCGCGGGATCGGGGAGCTGTTTTTT.

The chain links TRBV29-1 to TRBJ2-1; TRBD2 might be the D (5 bases). The CDR3 spans 14 residues. Trimming shortened V by 1 base and J by 0 bases, and 7 bases separated the two germline ends. Germline V CDR1 and CDR2: SQVTM, ANQGSEA. CDR3 DNA: TGCAGCGTTGAAGGGGAGAGCTCCTACAATGAGCAGTTCTTC. It yields the protein CSVEGESSYNEQFF.

This clone has just one count. V usage is TRBV3-1 (or the pseudogene TRBV3-2) and J usage is TRBJ2-1; 10 bases align to TRBD2. Germline V CDR1 and CDR2: LGHDT, YNNKEL (reference sequence). This CDR3 is built from 17 residues. V gave up 2 bases and J gave up 7 bases; unmatched junction bases: 11. The CDR3 protein is CASSQPFLAGVRNEQFF. The CDR3 DNA reads TGTGCCAGCAGCCAACCGTTCCTAGCGGGGGTCCGGAATGAGCAGTTCTTC.

This chain uses TRBV13 with TRBJ2-1; 11 bases are a match to TRBD2. Germline values: CDR1 PRHDT, CDR2 FYEKMQ (reference sequence). The J segment lost 2 bases and the V segment lost 5 bases, leaving 2 bases of the junction unmatched. The length of the CDR3 is 15 residues. The CDR3 sequence is CASSRSGGAYNEQFF. The CDR3 bases are TGTGCCAGCAGCCGTAGCGGGGGGGCCTACAATGAGCAGTTCTTC.

This clone is a singleton in its sample. V gene TRBV4-2 combines with J gene TRBJ1-1; no firm D call. Trimming shortened V by 2 bases and J by 1 base, and 8 bases separated the two germline ends. Germline lookup yields CDR1 LGHNA and CDR2 YNFKEQ. The CDR3 is 14 amino acids. The CDR3 DNA follows: TGTGCCAGCAGCCAAAAGGAGAAGAACACTGAAGCTTTCTTT. As protein: CASSQKEKNTEAFF.

The J gene is TRBJ1-1, the V gene TRBV6-2 or TRBV6-3; D unclear. V lost 5 bases, J lost 4 bases, and 8 bases lay in between. Per the germline V gene, CDR1 is MNHEY and CDR2 is SVGEGT. The CDR3 consists of 12 residues. The CDR3 spells CASSRTATEAFF. In DNA form, the CDR3 reads TGTGCCAGCAGTAGGACGGCCACTGAAGCTTTCTTT.

The V gene is TRBV5-4, the J gene TRBJ1-2; no clear D gene. This CDR3 has 14 amino acids. In germline, CDR1 is SGHNT, CDR2 YYREEE (reference sequence). V gave up 3 bases and J gave up 4 bases, with 13 bases separating them. This chain's CDR3 is CASSSPKDLYGYTF. The CDR3 DNA reads TGTGCCAGCAGCTCCCCCAAGGACCTCTATGGCTACACCTTC.

This rearrangement joins TRBV7-9 to TRBJ2-7; 9 positions agree with TRBD1. The CDR3 runs 19 residues. V was clipped by 4 bases and J by 1 base; unmatched bases: 17. CDR1 and CDR2 (germline): SEHNR, FQNEAQ (reference sequence). The DNA for the CDR3 is TGTGCCAGCAGCTCCCCAGATTATGTTCGGACAGGGGTTTCCTACGAGCAGTACTTC. This translates into CASSSPDYVRTGVSYEQYF.

The rearrangement joins TRBV7-9 to TRBJ2-3; D possibly uses TRBD1 or TRBD2 (5 bases each). Germline CDR1 is SEHNR and CDR2 is FQNEAQ (reference sequence). The CDR3 length is 13 residues. The V gene lost 10 bases and the J gene lost 4 bases, with 15 bases spanning the gap. CDR3 in amino acids: CATSGGLADTQYF. The CDR3 nucleotides read TGTGCCACTTCTGGGGGTTTGGCAGATACGCAGTATTTT.

The chain recombines TRBV5-4 with TRBJ2-3; 10 nucleotides align to TRBD2. Germline CDR1 is SGHNT and CDR2 is YYREEE (reference sequence). This CDR3 has 15 amino acids. V lost 1 base and J lost 3; bases outside the gene matches: 2. Here the CDR3 DNA reads TGTGCCAGCAGCTTGACTAGCGGGGAAACAGATACGCAGTATTTT. This translates into CASSLTSGETDTQYF.

As for this clone: The sample has other DNA sequences that encode this CDR3 too. The V call is TRBV5-6, the J call TRBJ2-7, with D hard to call. From germline, CDR1 is SGHDT and CDR2 YYEEEE. The ends were cut back, 2 bases at V and 4 bases at J, with 7 bases in the middle. The CDR3 sequence is 12 residues long. The CDR3 loop reads CASSFGPYEQYF. The DNA for the CDR3 is TGTGCCAGCAGCTTCGGGCCTTACGAGCAGTACTTC.

This clone was picked up a small number of times. V is TRBV5-4 and J is TRBJ1-1; possibly TRBD1 for D (5 bases). Trimming shortened V by 0 bases and J by 0 bases, and 9 bases separated the two germline ends. This CDR3 comprises 15 residues. CDR1 and CDR2 (germline): SGHNT, YYREEE (reference sequence). CDR3 DNA: TGTGCCAGCAGCTTGGATGGCAGGGTGAACACTGAAGCTTTCTTT. This sequence encodes CASSLDGRVNTEAFF.

The genes are TRBV6-5 and TRBJ1-4; D is ambiguous. Per germline, CDR1 MNHEY and CDR2 SVGAGI. CDR3 size: 14 residues. The V gene lost 0 bases and the J gene lost 5 bases, with 7 bases spanning the gap. This CDR3 reads CASSYSFKNEKLFF. CDR3 sequence (DNA): TGTGCCAGCAGTTACTCCTTCAAAAATGAAAAACTGTTTTTT.

This rearrangement joins TRBV7-9 to TRBJ2-1, with D unclear. The CDR3 consists of 14 residues. V dropped 5 bases and J dropped 3 bases, with 11 bases sitting between them. The germline V gene encodes CDR1 SEHNR and CDR2 FQNEAQ (reference sequence). The CDR3, as DNA: TGTGCCAGCAGCCCGATCGAGTACTACAATGAGCAGTTCTTC. Translation gives CASSPIEYYNEQFF.